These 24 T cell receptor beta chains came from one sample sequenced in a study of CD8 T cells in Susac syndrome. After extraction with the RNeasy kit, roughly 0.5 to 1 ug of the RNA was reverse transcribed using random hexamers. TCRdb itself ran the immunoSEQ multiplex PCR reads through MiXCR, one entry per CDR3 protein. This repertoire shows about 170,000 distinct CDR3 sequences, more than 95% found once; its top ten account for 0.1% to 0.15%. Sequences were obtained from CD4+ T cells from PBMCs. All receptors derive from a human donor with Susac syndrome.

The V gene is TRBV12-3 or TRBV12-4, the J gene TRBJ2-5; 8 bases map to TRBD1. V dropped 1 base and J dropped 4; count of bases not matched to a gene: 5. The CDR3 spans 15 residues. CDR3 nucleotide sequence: TGTGCCAGCAGTTTAGATCAGGGGGCGGGAGAGACCCAGTACTTC. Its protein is CASSLDQGAGETQYF.

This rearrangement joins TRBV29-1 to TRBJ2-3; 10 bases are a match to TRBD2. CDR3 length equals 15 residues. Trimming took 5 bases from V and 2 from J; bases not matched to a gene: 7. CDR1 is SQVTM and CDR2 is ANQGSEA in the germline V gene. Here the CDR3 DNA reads TGCAGCGTTTCCCCCACTAGCGGGATCACAGATACGCAGTATTTT. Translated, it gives CSVSPTSGITDTQYF.

The CDR3 DNA reads TGTGCCACCAGCGTCGGGACAGGGACCGAGCAGTACGTC. Its translation: CATSVGTGTEQYV. The chain links TRBV15 to TRBJ2-7; 9 bases map to TRBD1. The CDR3 spans 13 residues. Germline V lookup: CDR1 LNHNV, CDR2 YYDKDF (reference sequence). Trimming removed 5 bases from V and 6 bases from J; junction bases left unmatched: 5.

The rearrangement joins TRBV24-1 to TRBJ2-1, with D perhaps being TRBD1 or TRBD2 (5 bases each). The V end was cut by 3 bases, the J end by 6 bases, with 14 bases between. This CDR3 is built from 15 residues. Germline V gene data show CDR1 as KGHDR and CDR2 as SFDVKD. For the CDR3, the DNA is TGTGCCACCAGTGATCCCACTCGGGGCGGCAATGAGCAGTTCTTC. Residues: CATSDPTRGGNEQFF.

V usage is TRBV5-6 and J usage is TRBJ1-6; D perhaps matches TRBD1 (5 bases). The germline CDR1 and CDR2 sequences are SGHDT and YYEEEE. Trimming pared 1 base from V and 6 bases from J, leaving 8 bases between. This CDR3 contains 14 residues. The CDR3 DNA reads TGTGCCAGCAGCTTGATGAGGGGTAATTCACCCCTCCACTTT. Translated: CASSLMRGNSPLHF.

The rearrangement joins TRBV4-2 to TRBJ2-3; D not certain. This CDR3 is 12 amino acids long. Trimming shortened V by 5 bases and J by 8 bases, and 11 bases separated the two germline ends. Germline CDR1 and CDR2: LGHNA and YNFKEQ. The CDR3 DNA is TGTGCCAGCAGCTACGACCGGAGTACGCAGTATTTT. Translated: CASSYDRSTQYF.

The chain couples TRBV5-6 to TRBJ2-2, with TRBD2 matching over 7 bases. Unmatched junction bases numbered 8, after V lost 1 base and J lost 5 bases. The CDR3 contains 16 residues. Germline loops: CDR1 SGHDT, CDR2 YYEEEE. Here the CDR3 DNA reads TGTGCCAGCAGCTTGCCCTGCGGGAGTTCGACCGGGGAGCTGTTTTTT. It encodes CASSLPCGSSTGELFF. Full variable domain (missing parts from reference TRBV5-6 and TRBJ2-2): DAGVTQSPTHLIKTRGQQVTLRCSPKSGHDTVSWYQQALGQGPQFIFQYYEEEERQRGNFPDRFSGHQFPNYSSELNVNALLLGDSALYLCASSLPCGSSTGELFFGEGSRLTVL.

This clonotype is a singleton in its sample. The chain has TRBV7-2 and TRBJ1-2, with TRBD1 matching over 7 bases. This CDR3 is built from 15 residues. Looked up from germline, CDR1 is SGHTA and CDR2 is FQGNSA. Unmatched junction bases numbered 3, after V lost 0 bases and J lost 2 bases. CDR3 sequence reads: CASSLALGQNYGYTF. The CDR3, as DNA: TGTGCCAGCAGCTTAGCCCTGGGACAGAACTATGGCTACACCTTC.

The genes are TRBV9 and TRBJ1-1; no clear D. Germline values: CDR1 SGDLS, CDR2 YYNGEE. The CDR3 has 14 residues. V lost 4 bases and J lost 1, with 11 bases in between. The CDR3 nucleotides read TGTGCCAGCAGCCCCGGATGGGCGAACACTGAAGCTTTCTTT. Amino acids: CASSPGWANTEAFF.

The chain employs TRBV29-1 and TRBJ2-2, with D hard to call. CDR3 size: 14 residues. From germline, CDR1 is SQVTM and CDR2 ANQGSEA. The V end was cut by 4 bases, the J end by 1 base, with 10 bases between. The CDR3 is CSVARAGNTGELFF. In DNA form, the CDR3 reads TGCAGCGTTGCCCGTGCCGGGAACACCGGGGAGCTGTTTTTT.

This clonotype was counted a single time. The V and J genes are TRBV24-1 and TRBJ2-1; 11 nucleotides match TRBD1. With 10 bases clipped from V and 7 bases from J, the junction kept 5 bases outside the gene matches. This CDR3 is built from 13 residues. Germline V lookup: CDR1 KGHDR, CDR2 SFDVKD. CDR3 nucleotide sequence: TGTGCCACTGGACAGGGGGCAAGAAATGAGCAGTTCTTC. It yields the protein CATGQGARNEQFF.

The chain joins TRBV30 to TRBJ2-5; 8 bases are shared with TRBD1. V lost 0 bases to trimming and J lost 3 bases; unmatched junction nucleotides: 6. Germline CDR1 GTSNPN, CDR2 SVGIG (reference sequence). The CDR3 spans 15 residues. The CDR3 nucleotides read TGTGCCTGGAGTGTACCGGACAGGGTGAAAGAGACCCAGTACTTC. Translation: CAWSVPDRVKETQYF. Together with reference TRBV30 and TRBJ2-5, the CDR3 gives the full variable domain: SQTIHQWPATLVQPVGSPLSLECTVEGTSNPNLYWYRQAAGRGLQLLFYSVGIGQISSEVPQNLSASRPQDRQFILSSKKLLLSDSGFYLCAWSVPDRVKETQYFGPGTRLLVL.

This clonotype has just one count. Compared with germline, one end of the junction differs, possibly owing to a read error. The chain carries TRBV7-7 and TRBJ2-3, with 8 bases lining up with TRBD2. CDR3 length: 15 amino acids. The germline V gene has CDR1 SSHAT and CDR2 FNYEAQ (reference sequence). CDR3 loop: CASSPGREGTDTQYF. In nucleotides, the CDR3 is TGTGCTAGCAGCCCCGGGCGGGAGGGCACAGATACGCAGTATTTT.

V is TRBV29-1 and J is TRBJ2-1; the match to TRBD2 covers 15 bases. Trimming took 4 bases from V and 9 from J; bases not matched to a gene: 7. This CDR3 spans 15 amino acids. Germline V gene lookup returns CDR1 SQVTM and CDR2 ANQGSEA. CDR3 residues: CSVGRTSGRVGEQFF. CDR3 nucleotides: TGCAGCGTTGGTAGGACTAGCGGGAGGGTAGGTGAGCAGTTCTTC.

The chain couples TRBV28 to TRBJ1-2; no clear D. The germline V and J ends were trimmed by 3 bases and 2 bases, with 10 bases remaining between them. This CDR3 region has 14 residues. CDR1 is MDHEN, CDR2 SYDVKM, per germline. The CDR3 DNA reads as TGTGCCAGCAGTTTTGGACGCCCGAACTATGGCTACACCTTC. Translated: CASSFGRPNYGYTF.

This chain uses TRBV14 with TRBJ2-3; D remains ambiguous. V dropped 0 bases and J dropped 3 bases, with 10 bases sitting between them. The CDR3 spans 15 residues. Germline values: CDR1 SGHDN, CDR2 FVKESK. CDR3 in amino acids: CASSQEMGKTDTQYF. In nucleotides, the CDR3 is TGTGCCAGCAGCCAAGAAATGGGGAAAACAGATACGCAGTATTTT. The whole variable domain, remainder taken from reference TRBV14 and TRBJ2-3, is EAGVTQFPSHSVIEKGQTVTLRCDPISGHDNLYWYRRVMGKEIKFLLHFVKESKQDESGMPNNRFLAERTGGTYSTLKVQPAELEDSGVYFCASSQEMGKTDTQYFGPGTRLTVL.

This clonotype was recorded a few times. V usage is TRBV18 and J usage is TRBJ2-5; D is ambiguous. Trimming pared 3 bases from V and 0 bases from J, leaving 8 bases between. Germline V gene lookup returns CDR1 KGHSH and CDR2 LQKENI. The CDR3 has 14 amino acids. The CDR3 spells CASSPRTDQETQYF. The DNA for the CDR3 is TGTGCCAGCTCACCTCGGACGGACCAAGAGACCCAGTACTTC. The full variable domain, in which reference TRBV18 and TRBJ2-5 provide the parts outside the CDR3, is NAGVMQNPRHLVRRRGQEARLRCSPMKGHSHVYWYRQLPEEGLKFMVYLQKENIIDESGMPKERFSAEFPKEGPSILRIQQVVRGDSAAYFCASSPRTDQETQYFGPGTRLLVL.

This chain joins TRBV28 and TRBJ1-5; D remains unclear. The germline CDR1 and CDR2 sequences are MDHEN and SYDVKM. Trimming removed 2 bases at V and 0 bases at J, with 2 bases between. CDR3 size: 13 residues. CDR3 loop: CASSLLSNQPQHF. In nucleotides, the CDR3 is TGTGCCAGCAGTTTACTTAGCAATCAGCCCCAGCATTTT.

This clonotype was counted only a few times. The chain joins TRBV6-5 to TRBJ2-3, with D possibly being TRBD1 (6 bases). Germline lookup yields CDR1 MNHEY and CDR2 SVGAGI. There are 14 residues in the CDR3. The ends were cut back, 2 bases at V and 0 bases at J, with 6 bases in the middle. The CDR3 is CASSYGGSTDTQYF. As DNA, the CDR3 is TGTGCCAGCAGTTACGGGGGCAGCACAGATACGCAGTATTTT.

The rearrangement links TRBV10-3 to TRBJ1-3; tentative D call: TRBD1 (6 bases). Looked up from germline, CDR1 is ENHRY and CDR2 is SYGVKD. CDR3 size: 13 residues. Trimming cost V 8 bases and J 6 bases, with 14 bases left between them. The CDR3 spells CAISIQGENTIYF. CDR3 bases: TGTGCCATCTCCATACAGGGTGAAAACACCATATATTTT.

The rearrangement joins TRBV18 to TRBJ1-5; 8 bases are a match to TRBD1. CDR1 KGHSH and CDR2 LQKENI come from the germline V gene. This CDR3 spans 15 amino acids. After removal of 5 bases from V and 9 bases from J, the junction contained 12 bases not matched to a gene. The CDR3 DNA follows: TGTGCCAGCTCAGGAGAACAGGGGGGCGGGCGGCCCCAGCATTTT. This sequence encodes CASSGEQGGGRPQHF.

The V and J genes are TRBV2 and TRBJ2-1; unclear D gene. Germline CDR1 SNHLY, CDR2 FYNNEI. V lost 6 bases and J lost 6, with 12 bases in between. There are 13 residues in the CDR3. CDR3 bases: TGTGCCAGCAGGGGCACAGCTTCCAATGAGCAGTTCTTC. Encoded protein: CASRGTASNEQFF. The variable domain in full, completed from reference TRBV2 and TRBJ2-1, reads EPEVTQTPSHQVTQMGQEVILRCVPISNHLYFYWYRQILGQKVEFLVSFYNNEISEKSEIFDDQFSVERPDGSNFTLKIRSTKLEDSAMYFCASRGTASNEQFFGPGTRLTVL.

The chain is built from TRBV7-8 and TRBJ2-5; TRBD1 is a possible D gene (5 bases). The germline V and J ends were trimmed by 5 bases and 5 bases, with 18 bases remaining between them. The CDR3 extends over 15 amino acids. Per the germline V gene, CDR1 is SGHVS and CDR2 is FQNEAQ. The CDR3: CASSPARVVRETQYF. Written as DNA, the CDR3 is TGTGCCAGCAGCCCCGCCAGGGTCGTTCGGGAGACCCAGTACTTC.

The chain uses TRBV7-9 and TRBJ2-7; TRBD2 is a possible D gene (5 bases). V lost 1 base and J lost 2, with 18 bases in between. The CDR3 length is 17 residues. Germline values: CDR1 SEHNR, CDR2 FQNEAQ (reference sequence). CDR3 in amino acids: CASSLGPGVSYAYEQYF. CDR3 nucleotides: TGTGCCAGCAGCTTAGGACCCGGGGTTAGTTATGCCTACGAGCAGTACTTC.